The 9 T cell receptor beta chains given below trace back to one sample, sequenced in a study of blood T cell repertoires in COVID-19. Libraries were prepared by immunoSEQ multiplex PCR; TCRdb keeps only in-frame clonotypes and omits some of them. The repertoire holds 55,000 to 80,000 clones, with roughly 81% as singletons. Sequenced input: peripheral blood. Receptor source: a human donor in a cohort sampled during active COVID-19.

This clone was detected many times. Mismatch with germline at one junction end may stem from a read error. This sequence joins TRBV7-2 and TRBJ2-1, with 8 bases that match TRBD2. Germline V gives CDR1 SGHTA, CDR2 FQGNSA. There are 16 residues in the CDR3. CDR3 region: CASSFSSGGGYTEQFF. Here the CDR3 DNA reads TGTGCCAGCAGCTTCTCCAGCGGGGGAGGCTACACTGAGCAGTTCTTC.

The sample holds one count of this clone. The chain employs TRBV6-2 or TRBV6-3 and TRBJ2-1, with 7 bases identical to TRBD2. The length of the CDR3 is 16 residues. Germline loops: CDR1 MNHEY, CDR2 SVGEGT. After removal of 7 bases from V and 5 bases from J, the junction contained 14 bases not matched to a gene. This chain's CDR3 is CASTPLFGLADNEQFF. CDR3 coding DNA: TGTGCCAGCACCCCCCTTTTCGGGCTAGCGGACAATGAGCAGTTCTTC.

This clone was observed a handful of times. The V gene is TRBV28, the J gene TRBJ2-7; 9 bases align to TRBD1. CDR3 length: 14 residues. V was clipped by 6 bases and J by 3 bases; unmatched bases: 6. Germline V gene lookup returns CDR1 MDHEN and CDR2 SYDVKM. The CDR3 coding sequence is TGTGCCAGCAGGACTACAGGGGGCGGCTACGAGCAGTACTTC. Its translation: CASRTTGGGYEQYF.

The rearrangement links TRBV19 to TRBJ2-1; TRBD2 agrees at 8 bases. This CDR3 comprises 14 residues. Looked up from germline, CDR1 is LNHDA and CDR2 is SQIVND (reference sequence). The V and J ends lost 5 bases and 8 bases, in that order; junction bases with no gene match: 8. CDR3 region: CASSDGRAGYEQFF. The CDR3 nucleotides are TGTGCCAGTAGTGACGGGAGGGCCGGCTATGAGCAGTTCTTC.

The gene calls are TRBV27 and TRBJ1-3, with D perhaps TRBD1 (6 bases). Germline CDR1 MNHEY, CDR2 SMNVEV (reference sequence). The CDR3 is 15 amino acids. Trimming removed 7 bases at V and 0 bases at J, with 13 bases between. CDR3 sequence: CASKQGAFSGNTIYF. The CDR3 region has the DNA TGTGCCAGCAAACAGGGAGCATTCTCTGGAAACACCATATATTTT.

This chain links TRBV28 with TRBJ1-6, with D possibly being TRBD1 (6 bases). The V gene's germline CDR1 is MDHEN and CDR2 SYDVKM. The CDR3 extends over 15 amino acids. Trimming took off 1 base at V and 10 bases at J, with 14 bases between the two ends. The chain's CDR3 is CASSLLGQGISPLHF. The CDR3 DNA follows: TGTGCCAGCAGTTTATTAGGGCAGGGGATCTCACCCCTCCACTTT.

By frequency in the sample, this clone is medium-sized. The J gene is TRBJ1-1, the V gene TRBV11-2; the match to TRBD1 covers 7 bases. There are 12 residues in the CDR3. The germline gives CDR1 SGHAT, CDR2 FQNNGV. V dropped 3 bases and J dropped 11; count of bases not matched to a gene: 6. The CDR3 loop reads CASSFEGARAFF. DNA for the CDR3: TGTGCCAGCAGCTTTGAGGGGGCGAGGGCTTTCTTT.

The table lists this clone with a few counts. The V call is TRBV18, the J call TRBJ2-1, with 7 bases identical to TRBD1. Per the germline V gene, CDR1 is KGHSH and CDR2 is LQKENI. Trimming at V came to 4 bases and at J to 0 bases, leaving 6 bases not matched to a gene. CDR3 size: 16 residues. CDR3 region: CASSRAGGSSYNEQFF. The CDR3 DNA reads as TGTGCCAGCTCACGCGCAGGGGGAAGCTCCTACAATGAGCAGTTCTTC.

The chain has TRBV19 and TRBJ1-6; TRBD1 aligns across 10 bases. Germline V gene lookup returns CDR1 LNHDA and CDR2 SQIVND (reference sequence). With 6 bases clipped from V and 9 bases from J, the junction kept 11 bases outside the gene matches. CDR3 length: 16 amino acids. The CDR3 sequence is CASSPARTGGASPLHF. DNA of the CDR3: TGTGCCAGTAGCCCCGCAAGGACAGGGGGAGCTTCACCCCTCCACTTT.